Included here is one TCR beta chain sequence, with context. Some clones are missing from TCRdb's copy, which holds only in-frame ones; the method was immunoSEQ multiplex PCR. The data show around 94,000 clones, around 91% seen once. The data derive from a study of OX40 agonist ivuxolimab in advanced cancers. Study-level background: The dose of intravenous ivuxolimab that patients received every 2 weeks ranged from 0.01 to 10 mg/kg.

Germline CDR1 SGHKS, CDR2 YYEKEE (reference sequence). V was pared by 0 bases and J by 4 bases, with 8 bases of the junction left unmatched. The CDR3 length is 17 residues. The receptor's source is an adult with an advanced solid tumor such as melanoma, head and neck, liver or kidney cancer. The rearrangement uses TRBV5-5 and TRBJ1-5; the match to TRBD1 covers 9 bases. The source was CD4+ or CD8+ T cells sorted from blood, collected in a trial of the OX40 agonist ivuxolimab. CDR3 residues: CASSLGVTGGVNQPQHF. In DNA, the CDR3 is TGTGCCAGCAGCTTGGGAGTAACAGGGGGCGTTAATCAGCCCCAGCATTTT.